Following are 30 T cell receptor beta chains from one sample sequenced in a study of cytomegalovirus exposure and HLA in healthy donors. PCR was performed using 60 Vbeta and 13 Jbeta primers. The table came from immunoSEQ multiplex PCR; TCRdb's copy has only in-frame clones and leaves some out. The sample shows about 180,000 clones, 65% to 80% of them seen only once. Sequenced: PBMCs. These receptors were taken from a woman aged 40 to 50 in good health and CMV-seronegative.

The chain couples TRBV10-3 to TRBJ2-1; D remains ambiguous. The V and J ends lost 4 bases and 6 bases respectively, with 13 bases between them. Germline-derived CDR1 and CDR2 are ENHRY and SYGVKD. The CDR3 spans 14 residues. The CDR3 coding sequence is TGTGCCATCAGTGGGAGCCCGACGCCCAATGAGCAGTTCTTC. It encodes CAISGSPTPNEQFF.

The rearrangement links TRBV25-1 to TRBJ2-2; TRBD1 might be the D (5 bases). This CDR3 comprises 12 residues. V lost 7 bases to trimming and J lost 6 bases, with 9 bases between them. Per the germline V gene, CDR1 is MGHDK and CDR2 is SYGVNS. This CDR3 reads CASTTGPGELFF. As DNA, the CDR3 is TGTGCCAGCACTACAGGTCCCGGGGAGCTGTTTTTT.

The chain employs TRBV7-2 and TRBJ1-3; 8 bases align to TRBD1. Trimming at V came to 2 bases and at J to 0 bases, leaving 6 bases not matched to a gene. The CDR3 sequence is 17 residues long. Germline lookup yields CDR1 SGHTA and CDR2 FQGNSA. The CDR3 DNA is TGTGCCAGCAGCTTAAATCAGGGGGCGATCTCTGGAAACACCATATATTTT. This sequence encodes CASSLNQGAISGNTIYF.

The chain couples TRBV2 to TRBJ2-3; TRBD1 matches at 9 bases. Germline loops: CDR1 SNHLY, CDR2 FYNNEI. The CDR3 has 15 residues. With V trimmed by 5 bases and J by 2 bases, 5 bases remained unmatched. CDR3 DNA sequence: TGTGCCAGCAGTCCCACAGGGGGCTTCACAGATACGCAGTATTTT. This codes for CASSPTGGFTDTQYF. Supplemented by reference TRBV2 and TRBJ2-3, the full variable domain reads EPEVTQTPSHQVTQMGQEVILRCVPISNHLYFYWYRQILGQKVEFLVSFYNNEISEKSEIFDDQFSVERPDGSNFTLKIRSTKLEDSAMYFCASSPTGGFTDTQYFGPGTRLTVL.

At least ten counts were recorded for this clone. The rearrangement joins TRBV4-1 to TRBJ1-2, with 12 bases matching TRBD1. With V trimmed by 5 bases and J by 7 bases, 8 bases remained unmatched. Germline lookup yields CDR1 MGHRA and CDR2 YSYEKL. The CDR3 sequence is 15 residues long. CDR3 protein: CASSSPGQGAGGYTF. CDR3 sequence (DNA): TGCGCCAGCAGCTCCCCGGGACAGGGGGCGGGTGGCTACACCTTC.

The rearrangement links TRBV5-1 to TRBJ2-3, with 12 positions matching TRBD1. Per germline, CDR1 SGHRS and CDR2 YFSETQ. The CDR3 extends over 14 amino acids. V was pared by 6 bases and J by 5 bases, with 4 bases of the junction left unmatched. The CDR3 protein is CASTGTGGVDTQYF. The DNA for the CDR3 is TGCGCCAGCACGGGGACAGGGGGCGTAGATACGCAGTATTTT.

This chain links TRBV19 with TRBJ1-5, with TRBD1 identical over 9 bases. Germline V gene sequence: CDR1 LNHDA, CDR2 SQIVND (reference sequence). This CDR3 contains 13 residues. V dropped 8 bases and J dropped 5; count of bases not matched to a gene: 4. The CDR3 coding sequence is TGTGCCAGTTGGACAGGGGTACATCAGCCCCAGCATTTT. It is translated as CASWTGVHQPQHF.

The chain couples TRBV30 to TRBJ1-4, with a possible D match to TRBD1 (5 bases). V was shortened by 1 base and J by 3 bases, with 15 bases between the two germline ends. There are 16 residues in the CDR3. Per germline, CDR1 GTSNPN and CDR2 SVGIG (reference sequence). CDR3: CAWSGRIGQANEKLFF. The CDR3 DNA reads TGTGCCTGGAGTGGTCGTATTGGACAAGCTAATGAAAAACTGTTTTTT.

This sequence joins TRBV7-3 and TRBJ1-4; 7 nucleotides line up with TRBD1. The CDR3 spans 15 residues. CDR1 and CDR2 from the germline V gene are SGHTA and FQGTGA. V lost 5 bases to trimming and J lost 0 bases; unmatched junction nucleotides: 3. CDR3 sequence (DNA): TGTGCCAGCAGCCCTACAGGGGCAACTAATGAAAAACTGTTTTTT. Protein: CASSPTGATNEKLFF.

The chain combines TRBV28 with TRBJ1-5; D is unresolved. Germline values: CDR1 MDHEN, CDR2 SYDVKM. The CDR3 is made up of 14 amino acids. V gave up 1 base and J gave up 3 bases, with 7 bases separating them. In DNA form, the CDR3 reads TGTGCCAGCAGTTTATCCCCTTACAATCAGCCCCAGCATTTT. It specifies CASSLSPYNQPQHF.

The rearrangement joins TRBV9 to TRBJ2-1; no definite D call. The CDR3 is 14 amino acids. In germline, CDR1 is SGDLS, CDR2 YYNGEE. The V end lost 4 bases, the J end lost 8 bases, and 16 bases lay between the germline ends. The CDR3 DNA reads as TGTGCCAGCAGCAACCACCCCTACCCGGATGAGCAGTTCTTC. Amino acids: CASSNHPYPDEQFF.

The V and J genes are TRBV27 and TRBJ1-5; D is unresolved. The germline CDR1 and CDR2 sequences are MNHEY and SMNVEV (reference sequence). The CDR3 consists of 14 residues. V lost 1 base and J lost 12, with 16 bases in between. This CDR3 is CASSLLGSGWLQHF. The CDR3 DNA sequence: TGTGCCAGCAGTTTATTAGGCAGCGGCTGGCTCCAGCATTTT.

The chain joins TRBV27 to TRBJ2-7, with D maybe TRBD1 (8 bases). CDR3 length: 14 amino acids. Trimming shortened V by 3 bases and J by 6 bases, and 15 bases separated the two germline ends. Germline V gives CDR1 MNHEY, CDR2 SMNVEV (reference sequence). In DNA, the CDR3 is TGTGCCAGCAGTTTCTCGGACAGGGAGGGCGAGCAGTACTTC. This encodes CASSFSDREGEQYF.

The chain combines TRBV7-9 with TRBJ2-7; a possible D gene is TRBD1 (5 bases). Between the trimmed V and J ends, which lost 5 bases and 0 bases, there was a span of 14 bases. Germline V gene lookup returns CDR1 SEHNR and CDR2 FQNEAQ (reference sequence). The CDR3 contains 15 residues. The CDR3 protein is CASSGQGRSSYEQYF. The CDR3 nucleotides read TGTGCCAGCAGCGGCCAGGGAAGGAGCTCCTACGAGCAGTACTTC.

The chain joins TRBV19 to TRBJ2-7; maybe TRBD1 (5 bases). V was shortened by 3 bases and J by 2 bases, with 11 bases between the two germline ends. The CDR3 loop spans 14 amino acids. Per germline, CDR1 LNHDA and CDR2 SQIVND (reference sequence). CDR3 bases: TGTGCCAGTAGTATTGTAGCAGGGCCCTACGAGCAGTACTTC. Translating gives CASSIVAGPYEQYF.

Regarding this clone: Other DNA sequences from this sample encode an identical CDR3 as well. This chain connects TRBV5-4 to TRBJ2-5; 8 bases align to TRBD2. This CDR3 has 15 amino acids. In germline, CDR1 is SGHNT, CDR2 YYREEE (reference sequence). Trimming at V came to 0 bases and at J to 2 bases, leaving 3 bases not matched to a gene. CDR3 bases: TGTGCCAGCAGCTTGGAACAGCGGGGGCAAGAGACCCAGTACTTC. Encoded protein: CASSLEQRGQETQYF.

The J gene is TRBJ1-5, the V gene TRBV5-8; possibly TRBD1 for D (5 bases). This CDR3 contains 15 residues. Germline V CDR1 and CDR2: SGHTS, YDEGEE. V lost 0 bases, J lost 2 bases, and 9 bases lay in between. The CDR3 nucleotides read TGTGCCAGCAGCTTGGTAGGGGTGCGCAATCAGCCCCAGCATTTT. Translated, it gives CASSLVGVRNQPQHF.

This clone was seen a handful of times. This chain links TRBV5-1 with TRBJ1-6; tentative D call: TRBD1 (5 bases). V was clipped by 9 bases and J by 3 bases, with 13 bases between them. The CDR3 has 14 residues. Germline V CDR1 and CDR2: SGHRS, YFSETQ. This CDR3 reads CATQEGDYNSPLHF. Here the CDR3 DNA reads TGCGCCACCCAGGAAGGGGACTATAATTCACCCCTCCACTTT.

The rearrangement uses TRBV5-4 and TRBJ1-4, with a tentative D call TRBD1 (5 bases). Germline V gene sequence: CDR1 SGHNT, CDR2 YYREEE (reference sequence). V shed 0 bases and J shed 6 bases, with 9 bases lying between them. The CDR3 length is 14 residues. CDR3 DNA: TGTGCCAGCAGCTTGGCGGGGGTTGATGAAAAACTGTTTTTT. Its translation is CASSLAGVDEKLFF.

The genes are TRBV13 and TRBJ1-3; D uncertain. CDR1 and CDR2 (germline): PRHDT, FYEKMQ (reference sequence). Trimming stripped 2 bases from V and 0 bases from J, with 11 bases between. This CDR3 spans 16 amino acids. The CDR3 reads CASSLNSILSGNTIYF. CDR3 in DNA: TGTGCCAGCAGCTTAAACAGTATACTCTCTGGAAACACCATATATTTT.

The chain is built from TRBV18 and TRBJ2-5; D is unclear. V shed 2 bases and J shed 4 bases, with 8 bases lying between them. Germline loops: CDR1 KGHSH, CDR2 LQKENI. The CDR3 length is 13 residues. The CDR3 protein is CASSPNLRETQYF. The CDR3 nucleotides are TGTGCCAGCTCACCAAACTTACGAGAGACCCAGTACTTC.

The chain employs TRBV10-3 and TRBJ2-5; D might be TRBD2 (5 bases). The CDR3 spans 14 residues. Trimming shortened V by 4 bases and J by 5 bases, and 14 bases separated the two germline ends. Germline loops: CDR1 ENHRY, CDR2 SYGVKD. CDR3 residues: CAISAGVDGETQYF. DNA of the CDR3: TGTGCCATCAGTGCCGGGGTTGATGGGGAGACCCAGTACTTC.

The chain recombines TRBV6-5 with TRBJ1-2; 7 bases are shared with TRBD1. Germline V gives CDR1 MNHEY, CDR2 SVGAGI. The CDR3 is 15 residues long. Trimming cost V 4 bases and J 7 bases; bases outside gene matches: 12. CDR3: CASSSTGTGVSGYTF. The CDR3 DNA is TGTGCCAGCAGTTCGACAGGGACCGGGGTGAGTGGCTACACCTTC.

This chain joins TRBV6-5 and TRBJ1-3, with a tentative D call TRBD1 (5 bases). The CDR3 totals 14 residues. Germline V gives CDR1 MNHEY, CDR2 SVGAGI. V was shortened by 5 bases and J by 1 base, with 9 bases between the two germline ends. CDR3 residues: CASSRGASGNTIYF. Written as DNA, the CDR3 is TGTGCCAGCAGTCGCGGGGCATCTGGAAACACCATATATTTT.

The rearrangement joins TRBV5-1 to TRBJ2-7; TRBD1 might be the D (6 bases). Germline V gene lookup returns CDR1 SGHRS and CDR2 YFSETQ. The V and J ends lost 1 base and 5 bases respectively, with 13 bases between them. CDR3 length: 14 amino acids. The CDR3 spells CASSLQGPPDEQYF. CDR3 DNA: TGCGCCAGCAGCTTGCAGGGGCCCCCGGACGAGCAGTACTTC. Full variable domain (missing parts from reference TRBV5-1 and TRBJ2-7): KAGVTQTPRYLIKTRGQQVTLSCSPISGHRSVSWYQQTPGQGLQFLFEYFSETQRNKGNFPGRFSGRQFSNSRSEMNVSTLELGDSALYLCASSLQGPPDEQYFGPGTRLTVT.

This rearrangement joins TRBV7-2 to TRBJ1-4; 12 bases align to TRBD1. Germline values: CDR1 SGHTA, CDR2 FQGNSA. This CDR3 spans 17 amino acids. V lost 5 bases and J lost 4; bases outside the gene matches: 8. The CDR3 nucleotides are TGTGCCAGCAGCCCGGGGGACAGGGGGCAGGGTAATGAAAAACTGTTTTTT. As protein: CASSPGDRGQGNEKLFF.

Here the CDR3 reads CATSREHRSGNTIYF. The DNA of the CDR3 is TGTGCCACCAGCAGAGAACACCGCTCTGGAAACACCATATATTTT. V is TRBV15 and J is TRBJ1-3, with unresolved D. The CDR3 totals 15 residues. The V end lost 0 bases, the J end lost 0 bases, and 6 bases lay between the germline ends. Germline lookup yields CDR1 LNHNV and CDR2 YYDKDF (reference sequence).

This clone is a singleton in its sample. The CDR3 here is CASSLGQGLVYEQYF. For the CDR3, the DNA is TGTGCCAGCAGCTTGGGACAGGGTTTAGTCTACGAGCAGTACTTC. The J gene is TRBJ2-7, the V gene TRBV5-4; TRBD1 aligns across 7 bases. The CDR3 loop spans 15 amino acids. Germline V lookup: CDR1 SGHNT, CDR2 YYREEE (reference sequence). The V gene end was trimmed by 0 bases and the J gene end by 3 bases; junction bases not matched to a gene: 6. Full variable domain (outside the CDR3, taken from reference TRBV5-4 and TRBJ2-7): ETGVTQSPTHLIKTRGQQVTLRCSSQSGHNTVSWYQQALGQGPQFIFQYYREEENGRGNFPPRFSGLQFPNYSSELNVNALELDDSALYLCASSLGQGLVYEQYFGPGTRLTVT.

The gene calls are TRBV13 and TRBJ1-2; D is perhaps TRBD1 (5 bases). The CDR3 consists of 13 residues. V was trimmed by 2 bases and J by 7 bases, leaving 11 bases between them. CDR1 and CDR2 (germline): PRHDT, FYEKMQ (reference sequence). The CDR3 DNA reads TGTGCCAGCAGCTTACAGGGATCAGGTGGCTACACCTTC. Encoded protein: CASSLQGSGGYTF.

The chain has TRBV19 and TRBJ2-3; possible D gene TRBD1, 6 bases. The CDR3 is 13 residues long. The germline V gene encodes CDR1 LNHDA and CDR2 SQIVND (reference sequence). V was clipped by 9 bases and J by 6 bases, with 16 bases between them. The CDR3, as DNA: TGTGCCAGCGCGCGTACAGGGATGGATACGCAGTATTTT. This gives the protein CASARTGMDTQYF.